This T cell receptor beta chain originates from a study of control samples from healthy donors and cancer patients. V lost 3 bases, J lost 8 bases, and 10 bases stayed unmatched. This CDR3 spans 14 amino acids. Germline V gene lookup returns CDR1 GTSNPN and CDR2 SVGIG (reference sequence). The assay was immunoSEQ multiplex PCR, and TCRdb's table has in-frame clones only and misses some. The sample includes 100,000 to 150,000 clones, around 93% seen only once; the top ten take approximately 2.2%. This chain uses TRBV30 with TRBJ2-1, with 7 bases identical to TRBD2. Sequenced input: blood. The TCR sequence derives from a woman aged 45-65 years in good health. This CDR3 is CAWRWGRAGDEQFF. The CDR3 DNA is TGTGCCTGGAGATGGGGGAGGGCCGGGGATGAGCAGTTCTTC.